This T cell receptor beta chain was found in a study of T cells in Graves' hyperthyroidism and ophthalmopathy. Ophthalmopathy patients had Clinical Activity Score at least 3, NOSPECS grade at least 4, duration under 3 months. TCR beta CDR3 region amplification was performed from RNA transcripts. The TCR CDR3 was amplified in a first-round RT-PCR using the HTBI primer set. TCRdb fed the multiplex PCR reads into MiXCR, producing one record per CDR3 protein. The table lists 500,000 to 800,000 distinct CDR3 sequences, about 14% of them singletons. CDR3 length: 13 residues. V was trimmed by 3 bases and J by 3 bases, leaving 10 bases between them. CDR1 DFQATT and CDR2 SNEGSKA come from the germline V gene (reference sequence). This clonotype was picked up many times.

The chain recombines TRBV20-1 with TRBJ2-3; no reliable D call. This TCR derives from a woman aged 45-65 years with Graves' ophthalmopathy. Sequencing was carried out using blood. CDR3 sequence reads: CSASELLTDTQYF. In DNA form, the CDR3 reads TGCAGTGCTAGCGAGCTGTTAACAGATACGCAGTATTTT.